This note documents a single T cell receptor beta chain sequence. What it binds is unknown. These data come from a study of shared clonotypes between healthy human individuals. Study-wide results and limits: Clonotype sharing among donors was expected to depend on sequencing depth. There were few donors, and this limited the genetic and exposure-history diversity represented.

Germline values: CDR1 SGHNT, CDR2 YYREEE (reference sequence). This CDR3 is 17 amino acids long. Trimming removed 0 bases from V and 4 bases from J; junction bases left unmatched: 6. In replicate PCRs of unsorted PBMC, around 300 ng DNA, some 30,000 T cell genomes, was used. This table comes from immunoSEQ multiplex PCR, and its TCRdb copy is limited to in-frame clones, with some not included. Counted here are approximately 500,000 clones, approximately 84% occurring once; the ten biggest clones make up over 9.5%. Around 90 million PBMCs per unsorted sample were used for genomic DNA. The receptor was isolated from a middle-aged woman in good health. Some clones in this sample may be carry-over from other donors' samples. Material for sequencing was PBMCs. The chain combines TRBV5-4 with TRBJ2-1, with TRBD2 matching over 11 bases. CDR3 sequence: CASSLGLAGGEYNEQFF. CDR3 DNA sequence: TGTGCCAGCAGCTTGGGGCTAGCGGGAGGTGAATACAATGAGCAGTTCTTC.